These T cell receptor beta chains were read from a single sample in a study of T cells in localized non-small cell lung cancer. Using immunoSEQ multiplex PCR, the repertoire was profiled, and TCRdb retains in-frame clones only, with some absent. Seen here are about 24,000 clones, around 89% observed once, and the top ten hold around 6%. Sequencing used PBMCs, obtained before any cancer treatment. These receptors all come from a man aged 40 to 75 with stage II lung adenocarcinoma. CDR3s include the opening cysteine and the closing phenylalanine or tryptophan. Fields, in order: J gene, V gene, D gene, CDR3 protein. D genes are given only for firm matches.

>TRBJ2-7|TRBV18|-
CASSASGVGSYEQYF
>TRBJ2-2|TRBV7-6|-
CASSSAGSTENTGELFF
>TRBJ1-1|TRBV5-6|-
CASSLDSNTEAFF
>TRBJ1-1|TRBV6-1|-
CASSEEAANTEAFF
>TRBJ1-5|TRBV2|-
CASSERQTYSNQPQHF
>TRBJ2-3|TRBV7-9|TRBD2
CASRPRRGVSDTQYF
>TRBJ2-5|TRBV7-7|-
CASSLEGLGQETQYF
>TRBJ1-2|TRBV30|-
CAWSGQGRAYGYTF
>TRBJ2-1|TRBV7-9|TRBD1
CASSSDRVSNEQFF
>TRBJ1-4|TRBV19|-
CASSQRVFVEKLFF
>TRBJ2-7|TRBV28|-
CASSSSGSGEYEQYF
>TRBJ1-6|TRBV7-8|-
CASSEGTPPRAPLHF
>TRBJ1-6|TRBV7-2|-
CASSLGARSPLHF
>TRBJ2-4|TRBV5-1|-
CASSLGDITIQYF
>TRBJ1-2|TRBV19|TRBD1
CASIGQASNYGYTF
>TRBJ2-2|TRBV6-1|-
CASSEVAQSNTGELFF
>TRBJ2-7|TRBV4-2|TRBD1
CASSQEGQGASEQYF
>TRBJ2-1|TRBV19|TRBD2
CASSRNPTSDEQFF
>TRBJ2-7|TRBV27|-
CASSLMASILREQYF
>TRBJ2-5|TRBV19|-
CASSRGGTQYF
>TRBJ1-2|TRBV27|-
CASSLSRPTAFSGYTF
>TRBJ1-1|TRBV5-1|-
CASSFGTPRTEAFF
>TRBJ1-2|TRBV6-5|TRBD1
CASTPGTGLNYGYTF
>TRBJ2-3|TRBV21-1|-
CASSKTVYGGGQSSTDTQYF
>TRBJ2-3|TRBV19|-
CASSIPEAADTQYF
>TRBJ2-7|TRBV5-4|TRBD1
CASSSRQGVYEQYF
>TRBJ1-1|TRBV28|-
CAVGLTRTEAFF
>TRBJ1-6|TRBV7-2|TRBD1
CASSRTTGGQSPLHF
>TRBJ1-6|TRBV2|-
CASSGQENSPLHF
>TRBJ2-1|TRBV4-2|TRBD2
CASSLAGGTANEQFF
>TRBJ2-5|TRBV19|TRBD2
CASSRGSGRVETQYF
>TRBJ2-3|TRBV28|TRBD2
CASSDGGAGTDTQYF
>TRBJ1-2|TRBV19|TRBD1
CASTPGQWVRRGYTF
>TRBJ1-2|TRBV10-3|TRBD1
CATSTGTGDYGYTF
>TRBJ2-3|TRBV28|TRBD1
CASHDREDTQYF
>TRBJ2-7|TRBV6-6|TRBD1
CASTGGTGGLEQYF
>TRBJ1-2|TRBV10-2|-
CASTPKGLDYGYTF
>TRBJ1-5|TRBV19|-
CASSMKPDQPQHF
>TRBJ1-1|TRBV27|-
CASSFREGYTEAFF
>TRBJ2-1|TRBV7-2|TRBD2
CASSLTSGKYNEQFF
>TRBJ2-1|TRBV4-1|TRBD2
CASSQIPGLGAYNEQFF
>TRBJ2-7|TRBV7-9|-
CASSLRPGEQYF
>TRBJ1-3|TRBV11-1|TRBD1
CASSWDRADGNTIYF
>TRBJ2-2|TRBV29-1|TRBD1
CSVRNLQGTANTGELFF
>TRBJ2-5|TRBV4-3|-
CASSQDLMRQETQYF
>TRBJ2-7|TRBV4-2|-
CASSRDISYEQYF